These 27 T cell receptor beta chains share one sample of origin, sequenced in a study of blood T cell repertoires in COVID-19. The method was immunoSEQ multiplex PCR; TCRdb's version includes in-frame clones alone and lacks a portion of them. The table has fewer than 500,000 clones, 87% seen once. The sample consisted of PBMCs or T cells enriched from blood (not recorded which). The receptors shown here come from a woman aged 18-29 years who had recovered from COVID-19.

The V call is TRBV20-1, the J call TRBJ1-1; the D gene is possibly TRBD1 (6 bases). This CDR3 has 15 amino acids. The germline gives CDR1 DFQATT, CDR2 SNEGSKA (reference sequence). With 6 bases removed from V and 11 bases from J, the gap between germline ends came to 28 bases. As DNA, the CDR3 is TGCAGTGCAAGTGATACGGCAGGGGTTCACCTGGGCGCTTTCTTT. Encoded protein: CSASDTAGVHLGAFF.

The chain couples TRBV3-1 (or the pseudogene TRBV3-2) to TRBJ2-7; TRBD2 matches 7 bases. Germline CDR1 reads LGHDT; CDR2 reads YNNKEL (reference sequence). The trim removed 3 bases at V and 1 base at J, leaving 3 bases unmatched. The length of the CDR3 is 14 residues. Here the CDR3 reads CASSQGRASYEQYF. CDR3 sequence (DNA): TGTGCCAGCAGCCAGGGGAGGGCATCCTACGAGCAGTACTTC.

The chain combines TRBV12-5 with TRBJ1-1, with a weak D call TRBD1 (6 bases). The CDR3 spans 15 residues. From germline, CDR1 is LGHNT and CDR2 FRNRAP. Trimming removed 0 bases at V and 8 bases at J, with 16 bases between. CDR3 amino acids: CASGLVQHRAEEAFF. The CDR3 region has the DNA TGTGCTAGTGGTTTGGTACAGCACAGGGCAGAGGAAGCTTTCTTT.

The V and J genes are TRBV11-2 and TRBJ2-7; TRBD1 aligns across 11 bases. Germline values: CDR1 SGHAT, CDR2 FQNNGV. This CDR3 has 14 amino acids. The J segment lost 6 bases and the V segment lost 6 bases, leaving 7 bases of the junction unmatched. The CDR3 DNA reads TGTGCCAGCAGGAAGGGACAGGGGGACGCCGAGCAGTACTTC. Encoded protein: CASRKGQGDAEQYF.

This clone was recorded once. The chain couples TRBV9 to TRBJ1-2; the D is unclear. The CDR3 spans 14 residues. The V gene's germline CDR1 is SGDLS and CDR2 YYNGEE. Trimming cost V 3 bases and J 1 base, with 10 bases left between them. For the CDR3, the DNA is TGTGCCAGCAGCGCGGAGTTGTTTAACTATGGCTACACCTTC. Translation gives CASSAELFNYGYTF.

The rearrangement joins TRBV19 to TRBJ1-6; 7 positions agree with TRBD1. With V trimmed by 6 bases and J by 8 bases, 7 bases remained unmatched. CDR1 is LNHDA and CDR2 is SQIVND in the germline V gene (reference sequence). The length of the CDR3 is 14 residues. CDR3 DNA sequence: TGTGCCAGTAGCCTCACAGGGGAAGATTCACCCCTCCACTTT. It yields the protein CASSLTGEDSPLHF.

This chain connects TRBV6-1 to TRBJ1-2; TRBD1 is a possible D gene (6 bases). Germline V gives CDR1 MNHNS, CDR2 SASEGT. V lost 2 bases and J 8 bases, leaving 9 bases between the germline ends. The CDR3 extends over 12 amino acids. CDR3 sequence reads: CASSENRAGYTF. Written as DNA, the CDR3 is TGTGCCAGCAGTGAAAACAGGGCGGGCTACACCTTC.

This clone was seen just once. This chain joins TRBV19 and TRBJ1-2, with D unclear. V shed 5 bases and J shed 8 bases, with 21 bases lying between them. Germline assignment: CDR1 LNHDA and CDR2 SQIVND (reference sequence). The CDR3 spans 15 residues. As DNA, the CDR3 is TGTGCCAGTAGTCCCTCCCCTGGGAGGGAGTCCGGCTACACCTTC. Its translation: CASSPSPGRESGYTF. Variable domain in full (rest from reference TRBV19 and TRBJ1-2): DGGITQSPKYLFRKEGQNVTLSCEQNLNHDAMYWYRQDPGQGLRLIYYSQIVNDFQKGDIAEGYSVSREKKESFPLTVTSAQKNPTAFYLCASSPSPGRESGYTFGSGTRLTVV.

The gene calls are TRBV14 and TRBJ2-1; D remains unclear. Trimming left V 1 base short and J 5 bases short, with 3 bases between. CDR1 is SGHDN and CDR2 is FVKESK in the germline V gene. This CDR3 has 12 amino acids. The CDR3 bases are TGTGCCAGCAGCCAAGTTAACAATGAGCAGTTCTTC. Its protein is CASSQVNNEQFF.

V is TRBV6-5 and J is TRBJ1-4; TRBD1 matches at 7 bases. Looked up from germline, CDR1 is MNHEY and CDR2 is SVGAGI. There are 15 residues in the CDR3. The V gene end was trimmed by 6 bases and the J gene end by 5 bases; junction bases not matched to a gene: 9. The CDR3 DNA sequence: TGTGCCAGCAGCTATGGACAGGAGTTAAATGAAAAACTGTTTTTT. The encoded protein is CASSYGQELNEKLFF.

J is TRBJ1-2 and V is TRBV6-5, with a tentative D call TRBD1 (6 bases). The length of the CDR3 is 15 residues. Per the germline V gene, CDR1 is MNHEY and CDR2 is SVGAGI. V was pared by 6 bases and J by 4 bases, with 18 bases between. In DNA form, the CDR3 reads TGTGCCAGCAGCCGAAACCCTACAGGGCTCTATGGCTACACCTTC. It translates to CASSRNPTGLYGYTF.

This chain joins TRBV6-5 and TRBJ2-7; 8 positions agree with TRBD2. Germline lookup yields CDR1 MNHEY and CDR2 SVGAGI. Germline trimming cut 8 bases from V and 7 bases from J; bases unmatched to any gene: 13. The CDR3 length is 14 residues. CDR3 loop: CASCPSGSIMEQYF. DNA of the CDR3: TGTGCCAGCTGCCCTAGCGGGTCCATAATGGAGCAGTACTTC.

CDR3 in DNA: TGCGCCAGCAGACCGACAGGAATGAACACCGGGGAGCTGTTTTTT. It encodes CASRPTGMNTGELFF. The chain carries TRBV5-1 and TRBJ2-2; D may be TRBD1 (6 bases). CDR3 length: 15 residues. Germline V gene sequence: CDR1 SGHRS, CDR2 YFSETQ. The V end lost 5 bases, the J end lost 1 base, and 12 bases lay between the germline ends.

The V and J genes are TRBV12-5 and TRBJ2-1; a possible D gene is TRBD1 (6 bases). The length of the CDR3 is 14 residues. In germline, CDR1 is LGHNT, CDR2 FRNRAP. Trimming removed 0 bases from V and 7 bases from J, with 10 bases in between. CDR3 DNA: TGTGCTAGTGGTTTGGTAGGCCAGGGGAATGAGCAGTTCTTC. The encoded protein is CASGLVGQGNEQFF.

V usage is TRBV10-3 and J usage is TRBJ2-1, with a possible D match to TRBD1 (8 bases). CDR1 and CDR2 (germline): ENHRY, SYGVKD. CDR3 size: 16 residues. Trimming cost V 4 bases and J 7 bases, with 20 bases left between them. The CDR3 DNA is TGTGCCATCAGTGGGTTGGACAGGGTCGGGGGGAATGAGCAGTTCTTC. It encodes CAISGLDRVGGNEQFF.

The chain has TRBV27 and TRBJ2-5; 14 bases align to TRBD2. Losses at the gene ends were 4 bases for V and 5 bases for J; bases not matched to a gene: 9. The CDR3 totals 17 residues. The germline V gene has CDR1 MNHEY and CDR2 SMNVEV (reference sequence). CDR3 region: CASSSPGLAGVIETQYF. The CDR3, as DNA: TGTGCCAGCAGTTCCCCGGGACTAGCGGGGGTAATCGAGACCCAGTACTTC.

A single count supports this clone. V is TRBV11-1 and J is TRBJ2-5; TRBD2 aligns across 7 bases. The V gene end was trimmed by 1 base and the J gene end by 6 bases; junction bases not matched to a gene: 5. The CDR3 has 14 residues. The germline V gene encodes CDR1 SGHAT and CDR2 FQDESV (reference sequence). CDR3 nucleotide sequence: TGTGCCAGCAGCTTAGGGGAGGGGACGAAGACCCAGTACTTC. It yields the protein CASSLGEGTKTQYF.

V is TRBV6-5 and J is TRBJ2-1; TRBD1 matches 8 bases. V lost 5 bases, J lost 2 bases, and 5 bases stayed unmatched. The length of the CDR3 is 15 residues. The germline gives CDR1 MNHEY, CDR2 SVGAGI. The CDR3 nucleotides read TGTGCCAGCAGTAACGGACAGGGCCCCTACAATGAGCAGTTCTTC. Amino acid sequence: CASSNGQGPYNEQFF.

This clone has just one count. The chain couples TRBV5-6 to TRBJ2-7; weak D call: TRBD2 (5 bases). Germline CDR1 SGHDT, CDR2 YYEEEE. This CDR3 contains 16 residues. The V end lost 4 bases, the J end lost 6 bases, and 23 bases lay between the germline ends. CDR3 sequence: CASSTPRVHIGPEQYF. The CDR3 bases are TGTGCCAGCAGCACCCCGAGGGTGCATATCGGGCCCGAGCAGTACTTC.

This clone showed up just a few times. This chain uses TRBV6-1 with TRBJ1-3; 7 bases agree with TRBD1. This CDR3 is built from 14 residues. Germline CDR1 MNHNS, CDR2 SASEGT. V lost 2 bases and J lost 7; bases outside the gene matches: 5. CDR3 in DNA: TGTGCCAGCAGTGAATCGGGACAGATTAACACCATATATTTT. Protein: CASSESGQINTIYF.

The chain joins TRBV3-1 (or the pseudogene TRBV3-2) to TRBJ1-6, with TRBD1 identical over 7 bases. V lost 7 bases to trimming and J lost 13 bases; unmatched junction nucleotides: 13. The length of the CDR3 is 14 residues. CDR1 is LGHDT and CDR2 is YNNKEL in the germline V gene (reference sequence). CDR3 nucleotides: TGTGCCAGCACCCAGACAGGGAGTCTCTCGCCCCTCCACTTT. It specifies CASTQTGSLSPLHF.

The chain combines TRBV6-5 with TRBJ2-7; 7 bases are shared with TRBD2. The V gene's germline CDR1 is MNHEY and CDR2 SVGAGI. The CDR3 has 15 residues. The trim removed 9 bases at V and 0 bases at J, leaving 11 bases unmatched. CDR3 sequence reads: CARWGGETVSYEQYF. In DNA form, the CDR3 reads TGTGCCAGGTGGGGAGGGGAGACAGTCTCCTACGAGCAGTACTTC.

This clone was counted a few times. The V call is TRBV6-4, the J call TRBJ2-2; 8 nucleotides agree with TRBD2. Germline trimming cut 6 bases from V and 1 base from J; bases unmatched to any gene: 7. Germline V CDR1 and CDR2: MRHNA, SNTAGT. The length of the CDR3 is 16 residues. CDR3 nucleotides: TGTGCCAGCAGCTTATCCAGCGGGGGGAACACCGGGGAGCTGTTTTTT. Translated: CASSLSSGGNTGELFF.

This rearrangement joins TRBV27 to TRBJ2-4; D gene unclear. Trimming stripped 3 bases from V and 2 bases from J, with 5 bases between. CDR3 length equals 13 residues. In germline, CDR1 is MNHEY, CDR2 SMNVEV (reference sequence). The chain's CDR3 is CASSLRTKNIQYF. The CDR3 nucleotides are TGTGCCAGCAGTTTGCGGACCAAAAACATTCAGTACTTC.

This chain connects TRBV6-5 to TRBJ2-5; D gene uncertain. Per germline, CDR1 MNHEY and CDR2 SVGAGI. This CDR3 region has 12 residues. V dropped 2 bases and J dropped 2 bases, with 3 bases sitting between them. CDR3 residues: CASSYRQETQYF. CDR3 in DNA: TGTGCCAGCAGTTACCGGCAAGAGACCCAGTACTTC.

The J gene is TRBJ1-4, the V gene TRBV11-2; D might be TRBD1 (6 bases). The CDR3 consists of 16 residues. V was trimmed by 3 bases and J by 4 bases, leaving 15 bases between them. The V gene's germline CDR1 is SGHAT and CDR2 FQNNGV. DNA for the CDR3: TGTGCCAGCAGCTTCCAGGGGCTGAGACTTAATGAAAAACTGTTTTTT. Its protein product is CASSFQGLRLNEKLFF.

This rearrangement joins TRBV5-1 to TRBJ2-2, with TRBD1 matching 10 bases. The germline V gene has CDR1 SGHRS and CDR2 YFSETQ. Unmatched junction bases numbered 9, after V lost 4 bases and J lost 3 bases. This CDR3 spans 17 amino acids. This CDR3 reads CASSQLTGGGDTGELFF. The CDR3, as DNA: TGCGCCAGCAGCCAGCTGACAGGGGGCGGCGACACCGGGGAGCTGTTTTTT.